This T cell receptor beta chain was identified during a study of T-cell reconstitution after alpha-beta-depleted transplantation in children. Study-wide results and limits: The study traced high day-60 TCRbeta diversity in some patients to surviving recipient T cells and thymic progenitors. After one year, T-cell counts and TCRbeta diversity mostly came from new T cells. In patients about two months after transplant, alpha-beta T cells reportedly arose from several hundred expanded graft clones.

Unique molecular identifiers were incorporated when the TCRbeta library was constructed. TCRdb ran MiXCR on the PCR reads and lists one entry per CDR3 protein. The table records some 440,000 distinct CDR3 sequences, about a sixth of them present only once. With respect to this clonotype: Its target is not known.

This clonotype was obtained from a boy in the first two years of life who had a stem cell transplant for Wiskott-Aldrich syndrome, so the T cells may come from the graft donor. The input for sequencing was PBMCs, mostly from graft donor cells, taken 360 days after TCRalphabeta/CD19-depleted stem cell transplant.

As DNA, the CDR3 is TGTGCCAGCAGTCGGAGGGGGCCGTACGAGCAGTACTTC. It is translated as CASSRRGPYEQYF. The rearrangement uses TRBV2 and TRBJ2-7; perhaps TRBD1 as D (7 bases). The CDR3 is 13 amino acids. Germline V lookup: CDR1 SNHLY, CDR2 FYNNEI. Trimming shortened V by 5 bases and J by 4 bases, and 12 bases separated the two germline ends.